A selection of T cell receptor beta chains follows, all from one sample in a study of patients and donors after allogeneic stem cell transplantation. TCRdb processed the RT-PCR reads anew with MiXCR; each CDR3 protein has one entry. This sample has roughly 960,000 distinct CDR3 sequences, with approximately 19% found just once. Material for sequencing was blood, either unsorted or a sorted T cell fraction (not recorded which). Source of these receptors: a human donor who was either an allogeneic HSCT recipient or a stem cell or donor lymphocyte infusion donor (not recorded which). It is not recorded whose cells these are; they may come from a transplant donor. Both conserved end residues are part of each CDR3. The order of the fields is clone size, V gene, D gene, J gene, CDR3 protein. The D gene is left open where the match is weak. Clone size, where shown, is once, few, many, or a class for clones that have expanded.

NA	TRBV25-1	TRBD2	TRBJ2-1	CASSEFDRGAGVNEQFF
NA	TRBV15	NA	TRBJ2-7	CATSRDRQGSLYEQYF
NA	TRBV6-1	TRBD1	TRBJ2-7	CATRKGDRAAYEQYF
few	TRBV4-2	NA	TRBJ2-1	CASSQVSGLASNEQFF
NA	TRBV5-1	TRBD2	TRBJ2-5	CASSGRTSEQTQYF
few	TRBV5-5	NA	TRBJ2-2	CASSLAGSGDANTGELFF
few	TRBV10-3	TRBD1	TRBJ1-2	CAISESTGGMPYGYTF
few	TRBV20-1	NA	TRBJ2-4	CSARLVDKNIQYF
NA	TRBV7-2	NA	TRBJ2-3	CASSERTSSGGYF
NA	TRBV6-5	NA	TRBJ1-3	CASSSLRGAGGNTIYF
NA	TRBV24-1	NA	TRBJ2-2	CATSDLRRNTGELFF
NA	TRBV20-1	TRBD1	TRBJ2-7	CSANRDRGSYEQYF
NA	TRBV12-3/TRBV12-4	TRBD2	TRBJ2-2	CASRNPTSGGGTGELFF
few	TRBV30	NA	TRBJ1-3	CAWSVRGNTIYF
few	TRBV5-1	NA	TRBJ2-5	CASSKLMTGPETQYF
few	TRBV4-3	NA	TRBJ2-7	CASSQDKAREYEQYF
once	TRBV6-2/TRBV6-3	NA	TRBJ2-1	CASSYPPRGYNEQFF
few	TRBV27	NA	TRBJ1-1	CASSFKGITEAFF
NA	TRBV6-1	NA	TRBJ1-4	CASRPTGSYEKLFF
NA	TRBV7-3	NA	TRBJ2-1	CASSLMQGGGRGGEQFF
NA	TRBV25-1	TRBD2	TRBJ2-7	CASTPSSTSVYEQYF
NA	TRBV11-3	NA	TRBJ2-2	CASTHRDNTGELFF
NA	TRBV20-1	TRBD1	TRBJ1-5	CSAGTGYPQPQHF
NA	TRBV12-3/TRBV12-4	NA	TRBJ1-1	CASSFSVQLMNTEAFF
NA	TRBV21-1	NA	TRBJ2-1	CASSPWAPGTSGGSSYNEQFF